A selection of T cell receptor beta chains follows, all from one sample in a study of identical twins. TCRdb independently ran MiXCR on the 5' RACE reads; one entry per CDR3 protein. Of approximately 530,000 distinct CDR3 sequences listed, approximately 20% are singletons. These data also formed part of another study, on yellow fever vaccine responses in identical twins.

Input material: CD4+ T cells sorted from blood. Source of these receptors: a woman under 30 in good health. Each CDR3 is given with its conserved first and last residue. D genes are given only for firm matches. Expanded clones are given a class, and other clones once, few, many or no size at all.

v_call	j_call	clone_size	d_call	cdr3_aa	cdr3_nt
TRBV12-3/TRBV12-4	TRBJ2-5	.	TRBD1	CASSFVYGRGQETQYF	TGTGCCAGCAGTTTCGTGTATGGCAGGGGGCAAGAGACCCAGTACTTC
TRBV29-1	TRBJ2-3	.	TRBD2	CSVEASGTSVTDTQYF	TGCAGCGTTGAAGCCAGTGGGACTAGCGTCACAGATACGCAGTATTTT
TRBV6-5	TRBJ1-5	few	.	CASSPRNQPQHF	TGTGCCAGCAGCCCGAGGAATCAGCCCCAGCATTTT
TRBV6-1	TRBJ2-3	few	TRBD2	CAAGGLTSTDTQYF	TGTGCGGCGGGGGGCCTAACTAGCACAGATACGCAGTATTTT
TRBV15	TRBJ2-3	few	TRBD2	CATSRATSGSSTDTQYF	TGTGCCACCAGCAGGGCTACTAGCGGATCTAGCACAGATACGCAGTATTTT
TRBV12-3/TRBV12-4	TRBJ1-1	.	TRBD1	CASSRTGGIAEAFF	TGTGCCAGCAGTCGTACAGGGGGGATCGCTGAAGCTTTCTTT
TRBV18	TRBJ2-1	few	.	CASSPRNREVRNEQFF	TGTGCCAGCTCACCACGTAACAGGGAGGTGAGAAATGAGCAGTTCTTC
TRBV5-1	TRBJ2-1	.	TRBD1	CASSFTGAPGQYNEQFF	TGCGCCAGCAGCTTTACAGGGGCCCCGGGCCAATACAATGAGCAGTTCTTC
TRBV11-1	TRBJ2-7	few	.	CASSLDQTHSYEQYF	TGTGCCAGCAGCTTGGACCAAACGCACTCCTACGAGCAGTACTTC
TRBV9	TRBJ2-2	.	.	CASSPRPPADTGELFF	TGTGCCAGCAGCCCCCGACCACCCGCGGACACCGGGGAGCTGTTTTTT
TRBV11-1	TRBJ2-1	.	TRBD2	CASSFRSSGRSGVYNEQFF	TGTGCCAGCAGCTTTAGGTCTAGCGGGAGGTCAGGTGTTTACAATGAGCAGTTCTTC